What follows is one TCR beta chain and its context. This sample was included in a study of blood T cell repertoires in COVID-19. Study-level information: There were acute and convalescent COVID-19 samples, and they came from the United States, Italy and Spain. From T cells, B-cell-depleted T cells, or PBMCs came the material, which was cDNA or gDNA.

Patients in Seattle were enrolled during active infection, then followed longitudinally. Original processing notes: Estimation of nucleated cell counts was performed using reference gene primer amplification. Produced via immunoSEQ multiplex PCR; TCRdb's table is partial and in-frame only. V and J calls and clone size follow that table, whereas D and trimming were derived from the DNA. The sample includes under 150,000 clones, roughly 90% of them seen just once. Trimming took 10 bases from V and 2 from J, leaving 12 bases between them. CDR3 size: 13 residues. CDR1 and CDR2 from the germline V gene are MNHEY and SMNVEV (reference sequence).

The receptor's source is a man aged 60-69 years with COVID-19, enrolled during active disease. The V and J genes are TRBV27 and TRBJ2-1, with D tentatively TRBD2 (5 bases). Sequencing used peripheral blood. The DNA for the CDR3 is TGTGCCACCGGACGGCGGGCCTACAATGAGCAGTTCTTC. Translating gives CATGRRAYNEQFF.